This T cell receptor beta chain was captured by sequencing in a study of Ad26.COV2.S vaccination and SARS-CoV-2 variants (dated by TCRdb to 2020 to 2022). Regarding the complete study: Donors in the vaccine arm were drawn from COV1001, a phase I-IIa trial of Ad26.COV2.S in healthy adults that was multicentre, randomized, double-blind and placebo-controlled. Dosing of Ad26.COV2.S was intramuscular, at either 5x10^10 or 1x10^11 viral particles, delivered as one shot or as two shots spaced 56 days apart. Trial participants were randomized into five groups of five, in which low-dose or high-dose Ad26.COV2.S was given once or twice, or placebo was given on both occasions. A total of approximately 30 samples were included in the TCR-sequenced set, comprising around 19 Ad26.COV2.S vaccine recipients, 5 placebo recipients and 8 SARS-CoV-2 convalescent individuals. Throughout the experiments and outcome assessment, investigators stayed blinded to trial group allocation. TCRbeta repertoire sequencing served as the tool for gauging how specific and how broad the SARS-CoV-2-reactive T cell receptors were following Ad26.COV2.S vaccination.

Per the publication, the treatment or condition label means: roughly 18 received Ad26.COV2.S at low or high dose, single or two shots; 5 received placebo; per-sample allocation not given. For vaccine and placebo recipients, repertoires were sequenced using samples collected on day 63 after the first injection. Between 29 July and 7 August 2020, Cohort 1b enrolled around 25 adults aged 18-55 years at one site in Boston, USA. Ad26.COV2.S consisted of a replication-incompetent adenovirus type 26 vector by which a prefusion-stabilized SARS-CoV-2 spike protein from the original Wuhan strain was expressed. The paper's findings and limits, for the study overall: After vaccination, spike-specific CD8+ and CD4+ T cell responses were reported to show substantial breadth. It was noted by the authors that total T cell responses may have been underestimated by the TCR breadth and depth analyses. Vaccine and placebo recipients had comparable non-spike TCR breadth, which fits with the vaccine containing only spike. Spike-specific TCR breadth was higher in Ad26.COV2.S recipients than in placebo recipients (P = 0.0014). Comparing responses between vaccine doses or regimens was not something the study was powered to do.

To note about this clone: The clone's antigen remains unknown. Per-base quality was not reported, and no clone a single base away is much larger than it.

CDR1 and CDR2, looked up from the germline V gene, are SGHDT and YYEEEE. V drops 3 bases and J drops 3 bases, leaving 6 bases in between. The CDR3 runs 12 amino acids, cysteine and phenylalanine included. Only CDR3 DNA remains: 36 bases, in frame from the first base. The immunoSEQ Assay was the method used to sequence TCRbeta CDR3 regions. After extraction, genomic DNA underwent amplification by bias-controlled multiplex PCR, followed by high-throughput sequencing. As for the original processing: To quantify the absolute abundance of every unique TCRbeta CDR3 region, sequences were collapsed and filtered. T cell fraction was estimated by normalization of TCRbeta template counts to usable DNA, with usable DNA being measured through amplification of reference genes present in all nucleated cells. Repertoire TCRs were annotated as SARS-CoV-2-specific by exact matching of V gene, CDR3 amino acid sequence and J gene to a known reactive TCR set. MIRA supplied the reference SARS-CoV-2 TCR set, which was filtered for enrichment in COVID-19-positive ImmuneCODE repertoires so that public or cross-reactive TCRs were removed. Based on the MIRA antigens, annotated TCRs were further analysed at the level of specific ORF or position within ORF. Breadth was defined as the number of annotated unique rearrangements divided by the total number of unique productive rearrangements, and depth was defined as the summed frequency of the annotated unique rearrangements. Two-sided Wilcoxon rank-sum tests were used to compare TCR breadth between groups. Held by TCRdb, this immuneACCESS table contains in-frame sequences only and omits some clones. Under half of the omission traces to an unresolved V gene where checked; the cause of the rest is unknown. The V and J calls and clone size are taken from that table; D and trimming were inferred from the DNA. This sample is represented by some 370,000 clones; roughly four fifths of them were singletons. The ten largest clonotypes hold almost 7.5% of the sample.

The source was peripheral blood, collected in a trial of Ad26.COV2.S vaccine versus placebo. This sequence uses TRBV5-6 and TRBJ1-1; 5 matching bases give a weak D call of TRBD1. The clonotype originates from a person between 18 and 65 years old who received the Ad26.COV2.S COVID-19 vaccine or a placebo. Here is the DNA: TGTGCCAGCAGCTGGGGGGACACTGAAGCTTTCTTT. This yields the protein CASSWGDTEAFF.